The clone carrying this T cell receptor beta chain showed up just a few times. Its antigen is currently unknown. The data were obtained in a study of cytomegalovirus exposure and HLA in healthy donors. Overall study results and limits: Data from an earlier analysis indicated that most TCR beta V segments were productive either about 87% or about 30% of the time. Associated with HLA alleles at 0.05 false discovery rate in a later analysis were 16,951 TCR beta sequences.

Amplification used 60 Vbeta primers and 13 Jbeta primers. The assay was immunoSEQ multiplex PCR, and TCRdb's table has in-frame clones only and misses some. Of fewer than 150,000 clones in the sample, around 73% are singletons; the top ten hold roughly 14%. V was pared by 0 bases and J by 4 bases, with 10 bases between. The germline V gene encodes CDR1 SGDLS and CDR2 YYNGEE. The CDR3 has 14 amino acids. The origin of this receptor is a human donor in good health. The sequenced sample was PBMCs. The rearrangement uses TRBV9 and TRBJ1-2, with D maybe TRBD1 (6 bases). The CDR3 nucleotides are TGTGCCAGCAGCGTAGACAGGGCGAGCTATGGCTACACCTTC. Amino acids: CASSVDRASYGYTF. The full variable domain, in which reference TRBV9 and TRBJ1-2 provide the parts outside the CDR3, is DSGVTQTPKHLITATGQRVTLRCSPRSGDLSVYWYQQSLDQGLQFLIQYYNGEERAKGNILERFSAQQFPDLHSELNLSSLELGDSALYFCASSVDRASYGYTFGSGTRLTVV.